The clone carrying this TCR beta chain was seen more than once but under ten times. As yet, its antigen is unknown. The V end lost 7 bases, the J end lost 2 bases, and 15 bases lay between the germline ends. The CDR3 spans 14 residues. Germline V gene sequence: CDR1 SGHVS, CDR2 FQNEAQ. The sample belongs to a study of T cell repertoires in cytomegalovirus infection. Study at large: Epitope selection comprised recently identified HLA-C-restricted CMV epitopes and well-studied HLA-B-restricted CMV epitopes. Evidence of both CMV infection and a matching HLA type came from public TCR beta signatures.

Study-level results: Individuals carrying CMV plus the relevant HLA were identified by cumulative frequency of public TCR beta families. Clonotypes of TCR beta that were HLA-C-restricted and CMV-specific dominated the ex vivo response.

Via MiXCR, TCRdb re-called the reads, giving one row per CDR3 protein. This table holds tens of thousands of distinct CDR3 sequences, around 49% found once. The TCR comes from a human donor in good health (CMV status not recorded). Some clones in this sample may be carry-over from other donors' samples. Sequencing used CD8+ T cells from cultured PBMCs, obtained from culture after CMV antigen stimulation. The chain combines TRBV7-8 with TRBJ2-7; D is ambiguous. The CDR3 reads CASTLEVGPYEQYF. CDR3 DNA: TGTGCCAGCACTCTAGAGGTCGGCCCCTACGAGCAGTACTTC.